This T cell receptor (beta chain) came from a study of graft-versus-host responses after intestinal transplantation. Study-wide background: Every one of the recipients received anti-thymocyte globulin induction and afterwards took tacrolimus and steroids for roughly 3 years.

Assay: immunoSEQ multiplex PCR; the TCRdb copy retains only in-frame clones and omits some. The repertoire holds 95,000 or so clones, with 80% to 95% as singletons. Comments on this clone: The antigen remains undetermined.

Study-level results: Subjects displaying graft-donor T cell macrochimerism possessed elevated graft-versus-host to host-versus-graft clonal ratios inside allografts. Peak GvH clone levels in circulation were associated with early post-transplant HvG declines.

The sample in question was PBMCs, obtained 450 to 460 days after intestinal transplant. This TCR derives from a human patient who received an intestinal transplant, so some T cells may come from the graft donor.

The CDR3 here is CASSEQGNTEAFF. Here the CDR3 DNA reads TGTGCCAGCAGTGAACAAGGCAACACTGAAGCTTTCTTT. The rearrangement links TRBV6-1 to TRBJ1-1; the D is unclear. The CDR3 runs 13 residues. Germline V gene lookup returns CDR1 MNHNS and CDR2 SASEGT. Trimming left V 2 bases short and J 2 bases short, with 6 bases between.